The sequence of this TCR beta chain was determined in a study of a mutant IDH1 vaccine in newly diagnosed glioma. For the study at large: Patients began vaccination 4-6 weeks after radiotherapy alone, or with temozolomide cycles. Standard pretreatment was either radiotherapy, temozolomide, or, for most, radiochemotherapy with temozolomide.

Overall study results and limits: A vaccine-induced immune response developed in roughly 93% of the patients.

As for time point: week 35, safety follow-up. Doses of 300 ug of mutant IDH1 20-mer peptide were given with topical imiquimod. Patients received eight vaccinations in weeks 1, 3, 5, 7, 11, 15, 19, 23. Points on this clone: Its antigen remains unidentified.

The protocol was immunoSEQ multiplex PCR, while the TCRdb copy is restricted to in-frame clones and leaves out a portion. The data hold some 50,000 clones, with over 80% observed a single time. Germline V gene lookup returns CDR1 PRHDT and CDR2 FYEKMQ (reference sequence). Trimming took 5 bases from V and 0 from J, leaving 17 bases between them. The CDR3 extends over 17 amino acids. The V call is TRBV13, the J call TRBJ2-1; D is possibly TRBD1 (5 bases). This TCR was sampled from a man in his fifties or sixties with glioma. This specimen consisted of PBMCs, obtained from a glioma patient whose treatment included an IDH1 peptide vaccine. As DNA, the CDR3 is TGTGCCAGCAGCCCCCAGGACAAGGTGAGCTCCTACAATGAGCAGTTCTTC. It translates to CASSPQDKVSSYNEQFF.